This is a list of T cell receptor beta chains from one sample in a study of cytotoxic CD8 clonotypes in ibrutinib-treated CLL. Assay used: immunoSEQ multiplex PCR; TCRdb lists only in-frame clones, some missing. Of roughly 250,000 clones listed, 60% to 75% are singletons. This sample comprised PBMCs, obtained after 24 months of ibrutinib treatment. The source is a human donor with chronic lymphocytic leukemia. CDR3s include the opening cysteine and the closing phenylalanine or tryptophan. The D gene is left open where the match is weak. Size is stated for part of the rows, as once, few or many counts, or as a class when the clone is expanded.

cdr3_aa	cdr3_nt	v_call	j_call	clone_size	d_call
CAASTPGPAEKLFF	TGTGCCGCCTCTACCCCGGGACCGGCAGAAAAACTGTTTTTT	TRBV2	TRBJ1-4	NA	NA
CAERGSSTDTQYF	TGTGCAGAGCGGGGGAGTAGCACAGATACGCAGTATTTT	TRBV7-9	TRBJ2-3	once	TRBD2
CASTRAGGWPQHF	TGTGCCAGCACCCGAGCAGGGGGATGGCCCCAGCATTTT	TRBV19	TRBJ1-5	NA	TRBD1
CSGRIEGNYGYTF	TGCAGCGGCCGGATAGAAGGGAACTATGGCTACACCTTC	TRBV29-1	TRBJ1-2	few	NA
CASSQDQTATVREQYF	TGCGCCAGCAGCCAAGATCAGACCGCCACGGTCCGCGAGCAGTACTTC	TRBV4-3	TRBJ2-7	NA	NA
CASSLARQGDYGYTF	TGCGCCAGCAGCTTGGCGCGGCAGGGCGACTATGGCTACACCTTC	TRBV5-1	TRBJ1-2	NA	NA
CASSIAGEQLNQPQHF	TGTGCCAGTAGTATAGCTGGAGAACAGCTCAATCAGCCCCAGCATTTT	TRBV19	TRBJ1-5	NA	NA
CASGGRNTIYF	TGTGCCAGCGGTGGAAGAAACACCATATATTTT	TRBV9	TRBJ1-3	NA	NA
CASSFTDTQYF	TGTGCCAGCAGTTTCACAGATACGCAGTATTTT	TRBV28	TRBJ2-3	many	NA
CASSLAGDSSYEQYF	TGTGCCAGCTCCCTAGCGGGAGACAGCTCCTACGAGCAGTACTTC	TRBV18	TRBJ2-7	NA	TRBD2
CASSQESGQGLGGKNIQYF	TGTGCCAGCAGCCAAGAGTCCGGACAGGGGCTCGGTGGGAAAAACATTCAGTACTTC	TRBV14	TRBJ2-4	NA	TRBD1
CASSSREGSTNEKLFF	TGTGCCAGTAGTAGCCGGGAGGGATCAACTAATGAAAAACTGTTTTTT	TRBV19	TRBJ1-4	NA	NA
CASSPISDVQETQYF	TGTGCCAGTAGTCCAATCTCAGATGTCCAAGAGACCCAGTACTTC	TRBV19	TRBJ2-5	NA	NA
CAWEGPQGETQYF	TGTGCCTGGGAAGGTCCTCAGGGGGAGACCCAGTACTTC	TRBV30	TRBJ2-5	NA	NA
CASSATGYEQYF	TGTGCCAGCTCCGCGACGGGGTACGAGCAGTACTTC	TRBV18	TRBJ2-7	few	NA
CSVSTGNIQYF	TGCAGCGTTTCTACAGGGAACATTCAGTACTTC	TRBV29-1	TRBJ2-4	NA	NA
CASSQEPVGTDNEQFF	TGCGCCAGCAGCCAAGAACCTGTAGGGACAGACAATGAGCAGTTCTTC	TRBV5-1	TRBJ2-1	NA	TRBD1
CASSLYGRDEQYF	TGTGCCAGCAGTTTATATGGCAGGGACGAGCAGTACTTC	TRBV28	TRBJ2-7	NA	NA